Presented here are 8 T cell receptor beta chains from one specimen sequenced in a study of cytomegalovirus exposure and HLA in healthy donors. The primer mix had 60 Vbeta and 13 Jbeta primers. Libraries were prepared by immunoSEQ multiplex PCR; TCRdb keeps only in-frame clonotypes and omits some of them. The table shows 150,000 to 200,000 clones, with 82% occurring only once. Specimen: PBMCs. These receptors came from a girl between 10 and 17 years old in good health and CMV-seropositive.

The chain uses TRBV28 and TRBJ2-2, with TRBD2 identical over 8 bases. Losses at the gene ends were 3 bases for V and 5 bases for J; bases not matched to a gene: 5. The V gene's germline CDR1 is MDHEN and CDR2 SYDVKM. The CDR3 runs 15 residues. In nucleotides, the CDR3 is TGTGCCAGCAGTTTCGCGGGGGGCCTTACCGGGGAGCTGTTTTTT. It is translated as CASSFAGGLTGELFF.

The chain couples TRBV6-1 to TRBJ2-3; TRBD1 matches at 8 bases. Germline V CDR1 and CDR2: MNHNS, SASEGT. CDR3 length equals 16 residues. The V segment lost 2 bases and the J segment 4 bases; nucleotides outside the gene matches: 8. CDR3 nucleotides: TGTGCCAGCAGTGAAAGGGGAGGCAGGGGGCCAGATACGCAGTATTTT. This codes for CASSERGGRGPDTQYF.

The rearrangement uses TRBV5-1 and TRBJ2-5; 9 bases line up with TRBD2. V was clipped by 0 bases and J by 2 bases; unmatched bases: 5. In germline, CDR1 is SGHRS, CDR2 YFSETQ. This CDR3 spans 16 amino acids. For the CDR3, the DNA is TGCGCCAGCAGCTTGGGACTAGCGGAGAAGCAAGAGACCCAGTACTTC. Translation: CASSLGLAEKQETQYF.

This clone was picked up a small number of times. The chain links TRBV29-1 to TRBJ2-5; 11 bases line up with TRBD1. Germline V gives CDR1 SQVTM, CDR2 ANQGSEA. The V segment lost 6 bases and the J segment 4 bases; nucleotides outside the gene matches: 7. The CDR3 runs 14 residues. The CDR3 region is CSVAPGTGGETQYF. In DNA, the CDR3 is TGCAGCGTGGCACCCGGGACAGGGGGAGAGACCCAGTACTTC.

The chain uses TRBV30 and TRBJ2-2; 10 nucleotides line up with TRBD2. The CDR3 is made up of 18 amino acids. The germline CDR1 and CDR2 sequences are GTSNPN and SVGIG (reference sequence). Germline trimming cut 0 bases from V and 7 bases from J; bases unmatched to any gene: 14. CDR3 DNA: TGTGCCTGGAGTGTAATCCGTTCTAGCGGGAGCGTAAGCGGGGAGCTGTTTTTT. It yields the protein CAWSVIRSSGSVSGELFF.

CDR3 sequence (DNA): TGTGCCAGCAGCCCACACGATCCCTCCCAAGAGACCCAGTACTTC. Encoded protein: CASSPHDPSQETQYF. V usage is TRBV28 and J usage is TRBJ2-5; D is undetermined. V dropped 6 bases and J dropped 1 base, with 15 bases sitting between them. In germline, CDR1 is MDHEN, CDR2 SYDVKM. The CDR3 contains 15 residues.

CDR3 sequence reads: CASSVQGLAGGPRADTQYF. DNA for the CDR3: TGTGCCAGCAGCGTGCAGGGACTAGCGGGAGGGCCGCGGGCAGATACGCAGTATTTT. J is TRBJ2-3 and V is TRBV9; TRBD2 matches 16 bases. This CDR3 region has 19 residues. The V gene's germline CDR1 is SGDLS and CDR2 YYNGEE. With 2 bases clipped from V and 4 bases from J, the junction kept 10 bases outside the gene matches.

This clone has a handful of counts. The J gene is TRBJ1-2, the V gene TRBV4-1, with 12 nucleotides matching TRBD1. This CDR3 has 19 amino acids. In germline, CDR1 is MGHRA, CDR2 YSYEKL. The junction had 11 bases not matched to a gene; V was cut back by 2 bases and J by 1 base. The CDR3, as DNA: TGCGCCAGCAGCCAATACACCGGGACAGGGGGCCTCCTTAACTATGGCTACACCTTC. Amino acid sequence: CASSQYTGTGGLLNYGYTF.